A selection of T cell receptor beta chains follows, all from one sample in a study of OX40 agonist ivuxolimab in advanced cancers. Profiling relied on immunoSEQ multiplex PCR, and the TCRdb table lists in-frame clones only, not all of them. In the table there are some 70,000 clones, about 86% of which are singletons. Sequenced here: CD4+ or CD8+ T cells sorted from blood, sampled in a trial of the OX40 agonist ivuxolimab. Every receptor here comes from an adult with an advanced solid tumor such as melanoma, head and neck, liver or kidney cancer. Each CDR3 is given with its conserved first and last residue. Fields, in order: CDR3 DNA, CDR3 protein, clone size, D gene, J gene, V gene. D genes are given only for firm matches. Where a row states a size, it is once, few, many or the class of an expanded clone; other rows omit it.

CDR3 DNA: TGTGCCAGCAGCCTTATGAGCGCGGGCGAGCAGTACTTC; CDR3 protein: CASSLMSAGEQYF; clone size: .; D gene: .; J gene: TRBJ2-7; V gene: TRBV7-9
CDR3 DNA: TGTGCCATCAGCCCCCCCCCGGGACTAGCGGGGGGAGGTAACGGGGAGCTGTTTTTT; CDR3 protein: CAISPPPGLAGGGNGELFF; clone size: once; D gene: TRBD2; J gene: TRBJ2-2; V gene: TRBV10-3
CDR3 DNA: TGTGCCATCAGGGACCCCGGACAGGGACTAGGAGCCAAAAACATTCAGTACTTC; CDR3 protein: CAIRDPGQGLGAKNIQYF; clone size: .; D gene: .; J gene: TRBJ2-4; V gene: TRBV10-3
CDR3 DNA: TGTGCCAGCAGCCAAAACGCAGGAGCTAACTATGGCTACACCTTC; CDR3 protein: CASSQNAGANYGYTF; clone size: .; D gene: .; J gene: TRBJ1-2; V gene: TRBV7-8
CDR3 DNA: TGTGCCAGCAGTAATGTCCGGGACAGAGATCTCGGTACGCAGTATTTT; CDR3 protein: CASSNVRDRDLGTQYF; clone size: .; D gene: TRBD1; J gene: TRBJ2-3; V gene: TRBV5-6
CDR3 DNA: TGTGCCAGCAGTTTCACCTTTGACAGCCGTGAAGCTTTCTTT; CDR3 protein: CASSFTFDSREAFF; clone size: few; D gene: .; J gene: TRBJ1-1; V gene: TRBV27
CDR3 DNA: TGTGCCAGCAGCTTGGCCCCGGGCGTCAAAGAGACCCAGTACTTC; CDR3 protein: CASSLAPGVKETQYF; clone size: once; D gene: .; J gene: TRBJ2-5; V gene: TRBV5-4
CDR3 DNA: TGTGCCAGCAGTCCGACAGTTTCCCCGGAGACCCAGTACTTC; CDR3 protein: CASSPTVSPETQYF; clone size: once; D gene: .; J gene: TRBJ2-5; V gene: TRBV6-5
CDR3 DNA: TGCGCCAGCAGCCGCCCAGACAGGGGGTTTACAGATACGCAGTATTTT; CDR3 protein: CASSRPDRGFTDTQYF; clone size: .; D gene: TRBD1; J gene: TRBJ2-3; V gene: TRBV4-1
CDR3 DNA: TGTGCCAGCACTTATGCAACAGGGGCGAACACCGGGGAGCTGTTTTTT; CDR3 protein: CASTYATGANTGELFF; clone size: .; D gene: TRBD1; J gene: TRBJ2-2; V gene: TRBV4-2
CDR3 DNA: TGTGCTAGTGGTTTGGGACAGCACAATCAGCCCCAGCATTTT; CDR3 protein: CASGLGQHNQPQHF; clone size: few; D gene: .; J gene: TRBJ1-5; V gene: TRBV12-5
CDR3 DNA: TGTGCCAGCAACCGACCGGGACAATCGGAGACCCAGTACTTC; CDR3 protein: CASNRPGQSETQYF; clone size: .; D gene: .; J gene: TRBJ2-5; V gene: TRBV6-5
CDR3 DNA: TGTGCCAGCACGCAGGGCACCGGGGAGCTGTTTTTT; CDR3 protein: CASTQGTGELFF; clone size: .; D gene: .; J gene: TRBJ2-2; V gene: TRBV7-2
CDR3 DNA: TGTGCCAGCAGCTTAGGAGCACCTAGCACAGATACGCAGTATTTT; CDR3 protein: CASSLGAPSTDTQYF; clone size: .; D gene: .; J gene: TRBJ2-3; V gene: TRBV7-2
CDR3 DNA: TGTGCCAGCAGTCAGGGACTAGCGGGAGTTCTAGCCAAAAACATTCAGTACTTC; CDR3 protein: CASSQGLAGVLAKNIQYF; clone size: .; D gene: TRBD2; J gene: TRBJ2-4; V gene: TRBV7-2
CDR3 DNA: TGTGCCAGCAGCCCCTCGGGAGGAATGAACACTGAAGCTTTCTTT; CDR3 protein: CASSPSGGMNTEAFF; clone size: .; D gene: .; J gene: TRBJ1-1; V gene: TRBV7-2
CDR3 DNA: TGTGCCAGCAGCTTACGGCCAGATACGCAGTATTTT; CDR3 protein: CASSLRPDTQYF; clone size: .; D gene: .; J gene: TRBJ2-3; V gene: TRBV11-3
CDR3 DNA: TGTGCCAGCAGCCCCGGGACAGGGCACACAGATACGCAGTATTTT; CDR3 protein: CASSPGTGHTDTQYF; clone size: .; D gene: TRBD1; J gene: TRBJ2-3; V gene: TRBV7-9
CDR3 DNA: TGTGCCAGCAGTTACCAGGCCTGGCATACTGAGCAGTACTTC; CDR3 protein: CASSYQAWHTEQYF; clone size: .; D gene: .; J gene: TRBJ2-7; V gene: TRBV27
CDR3 DNA: TGTGCCAGCAGGACGTCCGACAGGGGGGCTAGGTACAGCAATCAGCCCCAGCATTTT; CDR3 protein: CASRTSDRGARYSNQPQHF; clone size: .; D gene: TRBD1; J gene: TRBJ1-5; V gene: TRBV16
CDR3 DNA: TGTGCCAGCAGTACCGGACTAGCGGGACCTTCCTACGAGCAGTACTTC; CDR3 protein: CASSTGLAGPSYEQYF; clone size: .; D gene: TRBD2; J gene: TRBJ2-7; V gene: TRBV7-6
CDR3 DNA: TGTGCCAGCACAGGTAGCAATCAGCCCCAGCATTTT; CDR3 protein: CASTGSNQPQHF; clone size: .; D gene: .; J gene: TRBJ1-5; V gene: TRBV2
CDR3 DNA: TGTGCCAGCTCAGCGGGACAGGGGTCGCCCTACGAGCAGTACTTC; CDR3 protein: CASSAGQGSPYEQYF; clone size: .; D gene: TRBD1; J gene: TRBJ2-7; V gene: TRBV18
CDR3 DNA: TGTGCTACCGCAGGACCCGGAGGGAACTATGGCTACACCTTC; CDR3 protein: CATAGPGGNYGYTF; clone size: .; D gene: .; J gene: TRBJ1-2; V gene: TRBV28
CDR3 DNA: TGTGCCAGTAGTCCTCGAGGGAGGCACGCAACTAATGAAAAACTGTTTTTT; CDR3 protein: CASSPRGRHATNEKLFF; clone size: few; D gene: .; J gene: TRBJ1-4; V gene: TRBV19
CDR3 DNA: TGTGCCAGCTCACTTAGCGGGGGGTACAATGAGCAGTTCTTC; CDR3 protein: CASSLSGGYNEQFF; clone size: .; D gene: TRBD2; J gene: TRBJ2-1; V gene: TRBV18
CDR3 DNA: TGTGCCAGTAGGCAGGGTTGGACCAAAAACATTCAGTACTTC; CDR3 protein: CASRQGWTKNIQYF; clone size: .; D gene: .; J gene: TRBJ2-4; V gene: TRBV19
CDR3 DNA: TGCGCCAGCAGGACGGGGCCAGAGGGTCAGCCCCAGCATTTT; CDR3 protein: CASRTGPEGQPQHF; clone size: few; D gene: .; J gene: TRBJ1-5; V gene: TRBV5-1
CDR3 DNA: TGCGCCAGCAGCCAAGACCCCAGGGGAGAGGAGACCCAGTACTTC; CDR3 protein: CASSQDPRGEETQYF; clone size: .; D gene: .; J gene: TRBJ2-5; V gene: TRBV4-1